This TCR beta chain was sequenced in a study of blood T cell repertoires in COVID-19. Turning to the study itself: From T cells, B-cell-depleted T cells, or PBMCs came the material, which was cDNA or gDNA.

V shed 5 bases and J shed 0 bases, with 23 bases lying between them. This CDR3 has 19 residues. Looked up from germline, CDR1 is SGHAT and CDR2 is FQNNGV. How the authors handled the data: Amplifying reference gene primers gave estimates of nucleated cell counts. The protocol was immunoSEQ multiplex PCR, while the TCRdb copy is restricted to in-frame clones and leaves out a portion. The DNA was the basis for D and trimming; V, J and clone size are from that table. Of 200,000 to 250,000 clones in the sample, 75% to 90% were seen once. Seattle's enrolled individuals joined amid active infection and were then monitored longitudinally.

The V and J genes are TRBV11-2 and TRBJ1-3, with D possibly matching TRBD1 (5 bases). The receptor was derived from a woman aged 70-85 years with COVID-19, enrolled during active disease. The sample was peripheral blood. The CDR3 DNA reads TGTGCCAGCAGCCCTGGGGGGAATTATCTTTTATACTCTGGAAACACCATATATTTT. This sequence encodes CASSPGGNYLLYSGNTIYF.